This TCR beta chain was sequenced in a study of shared clonotypes between healthy human individuals. Naive-designated CD8 cells lacked CD45RO, were positively enriched for CCR7, and omitted terminally differentiated effector memory CD45RA+ cells. Method: immunoSEQ multiplex PCR; TCRdb's copy keeps in-frame clones and lacks some. The table includes about 680,000 clones, just over 90% detected once. Deletions cut 3 bases from V and 6 bases from J, with 17 bases between. CDR3 length: 16 residues. Germline V gives CDR1 SNHLY, CDR2 FYNNEI. The V and J genes are TRBV2 and TRBJ2-2; D might be TRBD1 (5 bases). The source material was naive CD8+ T cells sorted from blood. This receptor was taken from a man in his thirties or forties in good health. CDR3 bases: TGTGCCAGCAGTGATTTTGACAGTATTCGACCCGGGGAGCTGTTTTTT. It yields the protein CASSDFDSIRPGELFF.